Given below is one T cell receptor (beta chain) in context. This clonotype was counted at least ten times. Its antigen is not yet known. No much larger clonotype is one base removed from it; base qualities were not supplied. Via the germline V gene, CDR1 is SGHTA and CDR2 FQGNSA. The CDR3 holds 16 amino acids from the cysteine to the phenylalanine. This entry keeps only the CDR3 DNA: 48 bases, framed from base 1. Trimming takes 1 base off V and 9 bases off J; junction bases not matched to a gene: 6. Amplification of TCR beta CDR3 regions was carried out from RNA transcripts. The TCR CDR3 was subjected to a first round of RT-PCR using the HTBI primer set and the Qiagen OneStep RT-PCR kit. A second multiplex PCR round built the libraries, followed by size selection and purification. Sequencing of the libraries was done on an Illumina HiSeq2000 using paired-end 100 bp reads. On the study's bioinformatics: SOAPnuke was used to process the raw data, with reads discarded if the reads contained adapters or uncalled bases, had a mean Phred below 15, or lacked an exact constant-primer or identifier match. COPE v1.2.5 was used to merge high-quality paired reads, and clonotypes were defined as unique nucleotide sequences. Clonotypes were aligned to IMGT TRBV, TRBD and TRBJ reference segments using MiTCR v1.1. Only V-J combinations with frequency above 0.0001, covering 99% to 99.2% of repertoires, were analysed. A TCS score was defined as the ratio between F50 (clonal expansion) and ExV (chaos), using BLOSUM62-based TCRdist between CDR3 peptides within each V-J. Welch's t-statistics and random forest reduced around 550 V-J features to under 15, which were used in a naive Bayes classifier (R e1071). Using fastp trimming at Q25 and MiXCR clonotype assembly, TCRdb reanalyzed the public sequencing data and kept in-frame beta chains. Every CDR3 protein is listed once, alongside the most common genes and DNA of its rows. The V and J calls were determined by TCRdb, not by the authors. The sample yields 500,000 to 650,000 distinct CDR3 sequences; roughly 15% were counted once. The ten largest make up around 13% of the sample.

This entry belongs to a study of T cells in Graves' hyperthyroidism and ophthalmopathy (dated by TCRdb to about 2019). Concerning the study at large: Peripheral blood samples were taken at initial diagnosis, before any treatment was given. To identify TCR V-J signatures that set the groups apart, the researchers used a discovery cohort of approximately 98 patients, made up of about 44 with Graves' ophthalmopathy and some 56 with stable Graves' hyperthyroidism. Prospective prediction of ophthalmopathy was tested in an independent validation cohort of approximately 19 hyperthyroidism patients and 15 to 17 patients who later progressed to ophthalmopathy. The paper reports TCR Vbeta CDR3 sequencing of 135 peripheral blood samples: approximately 43 ophthalmopathy, approximately 74 hyperthyroidism and 17 progressor patients. The approximately 100 discovery patients were randomly split 7:3 into training and test sets. After blood sampling, hyperthyroidism patients were treated with methimazole at a starting dose of 30 mg daily, and ophthalmopathy patients were treated with high-dose intravenous methylprednisolone. In addition, the study compared T-cell repertoires in thyroid tissue and in blood from a handful of Graves' hyperthyroidism patients.

Overall study results and their limits: Most expanded thyroid clonotypes (frequency above 0.001) were also detected in blood, a finding suggesting that blood repertoires may reflect thyroid immune responses. A 13 V-J signature model separated ophthalmopathy from stable hyperthyroidism, with over 85% sensitivity and 81.08% specificity in cross-validation and 80%/75% in testing. Sample size was not statistically predetermined, and investigators were not blinded to group allocation. During validation, the model predicted progression to ophthalmopathy a median of around six months ahead of onset, with almost 71% sensitivity and 72% to 85% specificity.

Moderately to severely active disease, a Clinical Activity Score of at least 3, a NOSPECS grade of at least 4, and a duration under 3 months were present in ophthalmopathy patients. The study excluded patients with uncontrolled infections, other autoimmune diseases, pregnancy or lactation. Clinical symptoms, serum thyroxine and TRAb, thyroid ultrasound, and orbital computed tomography formed the basis for the diagnoses. Ficoll-Paque density gradient centrifugation was used to isolate PBMCs from approximately 11 ml of fresh peripheral blood. Total RNA was extracted with Trizol reagent, and quality was checked on an Agilent 2100 Bioanalyzer.

The chain uses TRBV7-2 and TRBJ1-6, and TRBD1 matches 10 of the central bases. The sequence derives from a woman aged 45-65 years with Graves' ophthalmopathy. Sequenced material: blood. The base sequence is TGTGCCAGCAGCTTAGGGGAGACAGGGGGCACTTCACCCCTCCACTTT. This translates into CASSLGETGGTSPLHF.